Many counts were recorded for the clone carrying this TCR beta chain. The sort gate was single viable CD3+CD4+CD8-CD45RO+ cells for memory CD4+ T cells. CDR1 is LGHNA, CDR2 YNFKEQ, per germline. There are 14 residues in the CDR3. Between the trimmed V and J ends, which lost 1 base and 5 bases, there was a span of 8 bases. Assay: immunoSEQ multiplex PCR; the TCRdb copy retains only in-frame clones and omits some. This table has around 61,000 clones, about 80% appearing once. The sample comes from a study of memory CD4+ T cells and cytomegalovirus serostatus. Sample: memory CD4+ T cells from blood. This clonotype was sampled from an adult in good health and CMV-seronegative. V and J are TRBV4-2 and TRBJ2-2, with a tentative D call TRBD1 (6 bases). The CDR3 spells CASSQGTVTGELFF. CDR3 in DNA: TGTGCCAGCAGCCAAGGGACAGTTACCGGGGAGCTGTTTTTT.